This record looks at one T cell receptor beta chain sequence and its context. In this sample, this clonotype turned up many times. Its antigen specificity is not known. No base-level quality is on record; no much larger clone is a single base apart. The entry originates in a study of T-cell reconstitution after alpha-beta-depleted transplantation in children (dated by TCRdb to about 2016). Describing the broader study: The study quantitatively tracked T-cell immune reconstitution after TCRalphabeta/CD19-depleted allogeneic hematopoietic cell transplantation in children using TCR repertoire profiling.

A distance of 9 bases separates the germline ends of V and J, which lose 1 base and 5 bases respectively. CDR1 is given as SGHRS and CDR2 as YFSETQ, both from the germline V gene. The CDR3 sequence holds 13 residues, the cysteine and phenylalanine included. The entry retains the CDR3 DNA only, 39 bases that are in frame from base 1. The receptor library was made with PCR. TCRdb names Illumina HiSeq 2500 as the instrument used. To normalize quantification of the TCRbeta repertoire, the TCR libraries were built with molecular barcoding that relied on unique molecular identifiers. TCRdb reprocessing: public reads trimmed at Q25 with fastp, clones called with MiXCR, in-frame beta chains kept. Rows are combined by CDR3 protein, so each entry shows the most common genes and DNA. The table for this sample lists over 70,000 distinct CDR3 sequences; 12% of them were counted only once. The ten largest clones add up to approximately 14% of the sample.

The clonotype originates from a human donor who donated a stem cell graft to a child with inherited bone marrow failure. The source was PBMCs from the stem cell graft donor, collected from the stem cell graft. The rearrangement combines TRBV5-1 with TRBJ2-5; too little of a D gene remains to name it. The DNA sequence is TGCGCCAGCAGCTTGTACGGTGCCGAGACCCAGTACTTC. This sequence encodes CASSLYGAETQYF.